The TCR beta chain under discussion was sequenced for a study of blood T cells in healthy people across ages. Concerning this clonotype itself: As yet, its antigen is unknown. Its ends do not fully match the called genes, so a read error is possible.

The use of a sample-barcoded 5' primer and a J-beta primer mix characterized a second PCR of roughly 6 to 11 cycles. TCRdb reprocessed the 5' RACE reads with MiXCR, giving one entry per CDR3 protein. The repertoire includes roughly 700,000 distinct CDR3 sequences, 25% of them detected once, and around 9.2% sits in the top ten. General study findings and limits: Expanded clonotype changes were possibly confounded by unknown donor CMV status. The recorded TCR beta diversity per million T cells decreased in a roughly linear manner with age.

From germline, CDR1 is MGHRA and CDR2 YSYEKL. The CDR3 is 13 residues long. In addition, the sample was reused for a study of T cells of mothers and their children. From that paper: Mothers yielded over 8 million CDR3 reads, children some 3 million each.

This sequence joins TRBV4-1 and TRBJ2-7; D possibly corresponds to TRBD2 (5 bases). The sample was blood. The sequence came from a boy aged 5-17 years in good health. CDR3 coding DNA: TGCGCCAGCTGCCACACGGGAACCGACGAGCAGTACTTC. This translates into CASCHTGTDEQYF.